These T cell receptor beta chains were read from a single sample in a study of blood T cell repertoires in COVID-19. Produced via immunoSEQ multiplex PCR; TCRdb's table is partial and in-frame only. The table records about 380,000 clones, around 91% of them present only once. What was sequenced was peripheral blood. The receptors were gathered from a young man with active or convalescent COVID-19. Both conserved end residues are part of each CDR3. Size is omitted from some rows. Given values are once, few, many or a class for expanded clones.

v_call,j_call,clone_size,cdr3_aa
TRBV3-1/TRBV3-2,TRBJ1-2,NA,CASNAGSGGYTF
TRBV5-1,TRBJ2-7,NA,CASSRGGQGPYEQYF
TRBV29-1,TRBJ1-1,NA,CSILRDKLNTEAFF
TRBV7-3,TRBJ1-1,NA,CASSASGTVNTEAFF
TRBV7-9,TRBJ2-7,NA,CASSQWGPLGSYEQYF
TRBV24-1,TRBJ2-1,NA,CATSDLRAGGPRNNEQFF
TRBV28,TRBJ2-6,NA,CASTGPPRSGANVLTF
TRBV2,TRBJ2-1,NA,CASSNQGHNEQFF
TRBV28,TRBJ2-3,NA,CASNGLVEITDTQYF
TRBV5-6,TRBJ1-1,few,CASSPQSQGAFF
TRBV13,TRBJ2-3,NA,CASSGGGWREDTDTQYF
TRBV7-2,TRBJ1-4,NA,CASSSQGAQDQLFF
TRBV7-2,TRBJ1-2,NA,CASSRRGDYGYTF
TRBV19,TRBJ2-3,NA,CASMDGGASDTDTQYF
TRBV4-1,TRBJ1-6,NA,CASSQDLGTGLNSPLHF
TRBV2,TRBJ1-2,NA,CASSEQGQGARGYTF
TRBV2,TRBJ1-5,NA,CASSESSGIQPQHF
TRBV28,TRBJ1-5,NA,CASSLNPPGNQPQHF
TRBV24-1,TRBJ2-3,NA,CATSDSPLDTDTQYF
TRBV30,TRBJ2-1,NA,CAWSPGVYNEQFF
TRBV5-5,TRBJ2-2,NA,CASSLGDLAFGGELFF
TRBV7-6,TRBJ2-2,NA,CASSFVENTGELFF
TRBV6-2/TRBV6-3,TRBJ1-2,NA,CASSYFPGDYGYTF
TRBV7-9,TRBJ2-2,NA,CASSWDSRETGELFF
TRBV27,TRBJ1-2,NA,CASSLLQGARSYTF
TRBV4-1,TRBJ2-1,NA,CASSHALAEPYNEQFF
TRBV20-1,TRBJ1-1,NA,CSARENQEAFF
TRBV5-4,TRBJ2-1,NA,CASSVTGGAKNEQFF
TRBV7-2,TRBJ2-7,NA,CASTHWTGDPYEQYF
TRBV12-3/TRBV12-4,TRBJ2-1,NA,CASSLGGDEQFF
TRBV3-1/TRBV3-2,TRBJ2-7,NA,CASSQVGVRGEQYF
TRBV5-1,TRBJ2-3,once,CASSLNGGPSDTQYF
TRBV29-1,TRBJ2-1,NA,CSVKDRGWNEQFF
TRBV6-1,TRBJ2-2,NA,CASSDRAWANTGELFF
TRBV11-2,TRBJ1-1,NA,CASSSRPTGLGNTEAFF
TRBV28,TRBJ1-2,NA,CASSSRHFPNGYTF
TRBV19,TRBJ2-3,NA,CASSIWTGRRPTDTQYF
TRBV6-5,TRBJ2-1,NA,CASSLLAGGHNEQFF
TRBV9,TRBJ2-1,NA,CASSSLGQGFNEQFF
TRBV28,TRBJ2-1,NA,CASIDSYNEQFF
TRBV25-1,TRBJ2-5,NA,CASSGGGLGETQYF
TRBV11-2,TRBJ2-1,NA,CASSLGPGRGVQFF